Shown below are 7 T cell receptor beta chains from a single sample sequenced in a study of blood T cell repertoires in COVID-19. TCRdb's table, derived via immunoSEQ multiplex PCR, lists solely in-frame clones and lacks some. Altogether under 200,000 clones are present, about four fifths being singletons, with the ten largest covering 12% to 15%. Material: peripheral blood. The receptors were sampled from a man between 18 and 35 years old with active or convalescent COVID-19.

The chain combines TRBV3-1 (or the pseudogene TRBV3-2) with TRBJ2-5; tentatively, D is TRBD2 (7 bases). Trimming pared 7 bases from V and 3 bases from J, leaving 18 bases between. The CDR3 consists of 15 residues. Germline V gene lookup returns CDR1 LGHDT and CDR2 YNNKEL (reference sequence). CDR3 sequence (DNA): TGTGCCAGCACTAAGAGGGGGGGGAAGAAAGAGACCCAGTACTTC. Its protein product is CASTKRGGKKETQYF.

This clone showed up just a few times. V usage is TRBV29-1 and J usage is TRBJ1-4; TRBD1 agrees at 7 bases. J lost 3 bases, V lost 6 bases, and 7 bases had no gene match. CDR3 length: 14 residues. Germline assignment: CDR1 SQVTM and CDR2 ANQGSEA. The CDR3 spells CSVLGDSSNEKLFF. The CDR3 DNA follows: TGCAGCGTATTAGGGGACAGTTCTAATGAAAAACTGTTTTTT.

CDR3 amino acids: CASSYSGQGAPGELFF. Written as DNA, the CDR3 is TGCGCCAGCAGCTATAGCGGACAGGGGGCCCCCGGGGAGCTGTTTTTT. The chain links TRBV5-1 to TRBJ2-2; 11 nucleotides match TRBD1. Germline V CDR1 and CDR2: SGHRS, YFSETQ. V lost 3 bases to trimming and J lost 6 bases; unmatched junction nucleotides: 7. The CDR3 extends over 16 amino acids.

CDR3 sequence: CASSSGTGNSPLHF. The CDR3 bases are TGTGCCAGCAGTTCAGGGACAGGCAATTCACCCCTCCACTTT. V and J are TRBV2 and TRBJ1-6; TRBD1 agrees at 8 bases. The J segment lost 7 bases and the V segment lost 5 bases, leaving 4 bases of the junction unmatched. The CDR3 runs to 14 residues. Germline lookup yields CDR1 SNHLY and CDR2 FYNNEI.

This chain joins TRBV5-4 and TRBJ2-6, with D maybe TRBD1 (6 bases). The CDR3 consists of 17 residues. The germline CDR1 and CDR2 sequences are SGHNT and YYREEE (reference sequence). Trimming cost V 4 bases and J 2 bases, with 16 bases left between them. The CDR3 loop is CASSPRDNHPGANVLTF. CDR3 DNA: TGTGCCAGCAGCCCCCGGGACAATCACCCTGGGGCCAACGTCCTGACTTTC.

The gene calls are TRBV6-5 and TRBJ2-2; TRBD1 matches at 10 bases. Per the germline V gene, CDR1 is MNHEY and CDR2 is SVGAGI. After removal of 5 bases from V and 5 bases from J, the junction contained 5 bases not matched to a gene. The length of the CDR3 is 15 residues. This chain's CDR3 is CASSLDRGRTGELFF. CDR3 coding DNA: TGTGCCAGCAGTCTAGACAGGGGGCGGACCGGGGAGCTGTTTTTT.

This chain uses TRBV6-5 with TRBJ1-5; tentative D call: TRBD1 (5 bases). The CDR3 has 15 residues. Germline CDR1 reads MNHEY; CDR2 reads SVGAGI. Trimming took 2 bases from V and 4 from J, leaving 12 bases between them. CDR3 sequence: CASSYAGPLNQPQHF. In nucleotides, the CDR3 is TGTGCCAGCAGTTACGCGGGACCCTTAAATCAGCCCCAGCATTTT.